This entry describes one T cell receptor beta chain. Its specificity is not known. These data originate in a study of shared clonotypes between healthy human individuals. Study-wide results and caveats: Rarefaction indicated that sorted-subset sequencing remained incomplete although depth was large.

The germline gives CDR1 MDHEN, CDR2 SYDVKM. The V and J ends lost 6 bases and 0 bases respectively, with 10 bases between them. The CDR3 has 14 amino acids. TCRdb keeps only in-frame clones here, not all; method: immunoSEQ multiplex PCR. The sample contains about 300,000 clones, roughly 70% of which appear only once. The sequenced sample was memory CD4+ T cells sorted from blood. The subset denotes: CD45RA-negative fraction. The TCR comes from a man aged 25 to 40 in good health. V and J are TRBV28 and TRBJ2-3; D not certain. The CDR3 sequence is CASSDLTSTDTQYF. CDR3 nucleotides: TGTGCCAGCAGCGACCTGACTAGCACAGATACGCAGTATTTT. Together with reference TRBV28 and TRBJ2-3, the CDR3 gives the full variable domain: DVKVTQSSRYLVKRTGEKVFLECVQDMDHENMFWYRQDPGLGLRLIYFSYDVKMKEKGDIPEGYSVSREKKERFSLILESASTNQTSMYLCASSDLTSTDTQYFGPGTRLTVL.